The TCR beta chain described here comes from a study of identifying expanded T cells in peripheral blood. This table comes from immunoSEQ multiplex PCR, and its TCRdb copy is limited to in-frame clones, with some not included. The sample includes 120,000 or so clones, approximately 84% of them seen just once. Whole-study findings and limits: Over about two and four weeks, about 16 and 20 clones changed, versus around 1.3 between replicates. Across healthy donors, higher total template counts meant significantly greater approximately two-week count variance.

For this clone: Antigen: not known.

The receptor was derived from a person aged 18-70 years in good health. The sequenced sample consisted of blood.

This CDR3 is CASSEGRGTDTQYF. The CDR3 bases are TGTGCCAGCAGTGAAGGCAGGGGAACAGATACGCAGTATTTT. The chain uses TRBV6-1 and TRBJ2-3, with a weak D call TRBD1 (6 bases). The germline V gene encodes CDR1 MNHNS and CDR2 SASEGT. V shed 1 base and J shed 3 bases, with 8 bases lying between them. This CDR3 has 14 amino acids.